The clone carrying this TCR beta chain was detected ten times or more. The data were obtained in a study of T cells in Graves' hyperthyroidism and ophthalmopathy. RNA transcripts were the template for amplifying TCR beta CDR3 regions. First-round RT-PCR with HTBI primers amplified the TCR CDR3 region. Using its own MiXCR run on the multiplex PCR reads, TCRdb lists one record per CDR3 protein. Of about 640,000 distinct CDR3 sequences in the sample, 20% to 25% were seen once. Per germline, CDR1 MDHEN and CDR2 SYDVKM. The CDR3 runs to 15 residues. Trimming cost V 2 bases and J 4 bases; bases outside gene matches: 7.

Input material: blood. The source is a man aged 30 to 39 with Graves' ophthalmopathy. This sequence joins TRBV28 and TRBJ1-2; 7 bases are shared with TRBD1. This CDR3 is CASSLTGVNGYGYTF. In DNA, the CDR3 is TGTGCCAGCAGTTTAACAGGGGTCAACGGCTATGGCTACACCTTC.